The rows below give T cell receptor beta chains drawn from one sample of a study of shared clonotypes between healthy human individuals. Here immunoSEQ multiplex PCR was the method, and the copy in TCRdb shows in-frame clones only, minus some. The profile covers a few million clones, with under 97% appearing a single time and roughly 0.13% taken by the ten largest. Sequencing was carried out using naive CD4+ T cells sorted from blood. These receptors came from a man younger than 35 in good health. The CDR3 runs from the conserved cysteine through the conserved F or W. A D gene is named only where the DNA matches it firmly. Expanded clones get a size class; other rows say once, few or many, or leave the size out.

cdr3_nt cdr3_aa clone_size d_call j_call v_call
TGCGCCAGCAGCCGTGAGTTCGGCGGGGGGGGCACAGATACGCAGTATTTT CASSREFGGGGTDTQYF NA TRBD2 TRBJ2-3 TRBV5-1
TGTGCCAGCAGCCAGACAGGGCTTGAGCAGTACTTC CASSQTGLEQYF NA TRBD1 TRBJ2-7 TRBV11-2
TGTGCCAGCAGCCGCCCTAGCGGGATTACGCAGTATTTT CASSRPSGITQYF NA TRBD2 TRBJ2-3 TRBV7-2
TGTGCCAGCAGCGTAGGGGGCGGGAGGAAGAACGAGCAGTACTTC CASSVGGGRKNEQYF NA TRBD2 TRBJ2-7 TRBV9
TGTGCCAGCACGCCAGGCAGGGAAAAACTGTTTTTT CASTPGREKLFF NA NA TRBJ1-4 TRBV28
TGCGCCAGCAGTGAGTCGAGAGAGACCCAGTACTTC CASSESRETQYF NA NA TRBJ2-5 TRBV10-1
TGCGCCAGCAGCCAAGATCGACTTTTCTACACCGGGGAGCTGTTTTTT CASSQDRLFYTGELFF NA NA TRBJ2-2 TRBV4-1
TGTGCCAGCAGTTTAGCCGGGACGACCCAGCATTTT CASSLAGTTQHF NA NA TRBJ1-5 TRBV28
TGTGCCAGCAGCTTGCGGGGCTCCGGTAACGAGCAGTACTTC CASSLRGSGNEQYF NA NA TRBJ2-7 TRBV5-6
TGTGCCTGGAGGGGACGAAGCAAGACCGGGACAACCCGCAGCTCCTATAATTCACCCCTCCACTTT CAWRGRSKTGTTRSSYNSPLHF NA NA TRBJ1-6 TRBV30
TGCGCCAGCAGCCGGGGAGGGGACTACGAGCAGTACTTC CASSRGGDYEQYF NA TRBD2 TRBJ2-7 TRBV4-1
TGCGCCAGCAGCCCCTCCGGGCAGGGCAATTCACCCCTCCACTTT CASSPSGQGNSPLHF once NA TRBJ1-6 TRBV5-1
TGTGCCACCAGCAGAGATCTGCGAGGGAATGAGCAGTTCTTC CATSRDLRGNEQFF NA NA TRBJ2-1 TRBV15
TGTGCCAGCAGCTCTACTAGCGGGGGTAGTATCTACAATGAGCAGTTCTTC CASSSTSGGSIYNEQFF NA TRBD2 TRBJ2-1 TRBV9
TGTGCCAGCAGCTTAACAGGGTCCGCCTACGAGCAGTACTTC CASSLTGSAYEQYF NA NA TRBJ2-7 TRBV7-2
TGTGCCAGTACTTCGACAGGGAATCAGCCCCAGCATTTT CASTSTGNQPQHF once TRBD1 TRBJ1-5 TRBV19
TGTGCCAGCAGCCCCGAAACCCAGACGGGCCAGTACTTC CASSPETQTGQYF NA NA TRBJ2-5 TRBV7-2
TGTGCCAGCAGCCCGGGGACAGGGGATTACAATGAGCAGTTCTTC CASSPGTGDYNEQFF NA TRBD1 TRBJ2-1 TRBV11-2
TGTGCCAGCAGCTTAGCCAGGGCTGGAAACACCATATATTTT CASSLARAGNTIYF NA NA TRBJ1-3 TRBV7-4
TGTGCCATCAGAATAGCGGGGGGTGAGGCGCAGTATTTT CAIRIAGGEAQYF NA TRBD2 TRBJ2-3 TRBV10-3
TGTGCCAGCTCACCATTGGTTATAGCGGGGACTAGTTCGGGTGAGCAGTTCTTC CASSPLVIAGTSSGEQFF NA TRBD2 TRBJ2-1 TRBV18
TGCGCCAGCAGCCAAAACCAGGGGGCCACTAATGAAAAACTGTTTTTT CASSQNQGATNEKLFF NA TRBD1 TRBJ1-4 TRBV4-1
TGTGCCAGCAGCCGTACCCAGGGGTCTGGAAACACCATATATTTT CASSRTQGSGNTIYF NA NA TRBJ1-3 TRBV28
TGTGCCAGCAGTTTTAGCAGGGGGGCGAACACTGAAGCTTTCTTT CASSFSRGANTEAFF NA TRBD1 TRBJ1-1 TRBV28
TGCGCCAGCAGCTTGATCGGGTATGACACAGATACGCAGTATTTT CASSLIGYDTDTQYF NA NA TRBJ2-3 TRBV5-1
TGTGCCAGCAGTTTAAAGTGGCGGGACACCTACAACACCGGGGAGCTGTTTTTT CASSLKWRDTYNTGELFF NA NA TRBJ2-2 TRBV27
TGTGCCAGCAGCCAGGCGGGACGGGATGAAAAACTGTTTTTT CASSQAGRDEKLFF NA NA TRBJ1-4 TRBV2
TGTGCCAGCAGCCCTCAGGGGACTAGCTCCTACGAGCAGTACTTC CASSPQGTSSYEQYF NA TRBD2 TRBJ2-7 TRBV11-2
TGTGCCAGCAGTGAATATGGGCCCGTGGGGTCAAATGAAAAACTGTTTTTT CASSEYGPVGSNEKLFF NA NA TRBJ1-4 TRBV25-1
TGTGCCAGCACGTCGCCGGGAGTCAATCAGCCCCAGCATTTT CASTSPGVNQPQHF NA NA TRBJ1-5 TRBV6-1
TGTGCCAGCTCACCCGGGACAATGGGAAACACCATATATTTT CASSPGTMGNTIYF once NA TRBJ1-3 TRBV18
TGTGCCTCCCGCCGGGCGCTTAACTATGGCTACACCTTC CASRRALNYGYTF NA NA TRBJ1-2 TRBV6-5
TGTGCCAGCAGTGAATTCCGAGAGCAGTTCTTC CASSEFREQFF NA NA TRBJ2-1 TRBV25-1
TGTGCCTGGAGTGCCATGACAGGGGGCATTCAGTACTTC CAWSAMTGGIQYF NA TRBD1 TRBJ2-4 TRBV30
TGTGCCAGCAGTTTATCCAGGGGCAATCAGCCCCAGCATTTT CASSLSRGNQPQHF NA NA TRBJ1-5 TRBV27
TGTGCCAGCAGTGAACAAGCCTACGAGCAGTACTTC CASSEQAYEQYF NA NA TRBJ2-7 TRBV28
TGTGCCAGCTCAACAGGGGCGGTCGGGGAGCTGTTTTTT CASSTGAVGELFF NA TRBD1 TRBJ2-2 TRBV18
TGTGCCAGAGACGCCAACCCGACAGGGAGGGATCAGCCCCAGCATTTT CARDANPTGRDQPQHF NA TRBD1 TRBJ1-5 TRBV7-9
TGTGCCAGCACATCGGCAGTTTCCTCCTACGAGCAGTACTTC CASTSAVSSYEQYF NA NA TRBJ2-7 TRBV6-1
TGTGGGGTAGGGATGTCGGGTGAAGCTTTCTTT CGVGMSGEAFF NA NA TRBJ1-1 TRBV11-3
TGCGCCAGCAGCCAAGGAAGGTCCCGCACTTATGATGAGCAGTTCTTC CASSQGRSRTYDEQFF NA NA TRBJ2-1 TRBV4-1
TGCGCCAGCAGCTCCGGTTTGGGGGCAGGGGATGGCTACACCTTC CASSSGLGAGDGYTF NA NA TRBJ1-2 TRBV5-1
TGTGCCAGCAGCTTAGAAGGGTTTATTGGAGCTTTCTTT CASSLEGFIGAFF NA NA TRBJ1-1 TRBV11-2
TGTGCCAGCTCACCACTTTCCTTCGCAACTAATGAAAAACTGTTTTTT CASSPLSFATNEKLFF NA NA TRBJ1-4 TRBV18
TGTGCCAGCAGCGCTTGGGACAGGGGGCCCACCGGGGAGCTGTTTTTT CASSAWDRGPTGELFF NA TRBD1 TRBJ2-2 TRBV7-6
TGTGCCAGCAGCGTGAGCGGGAGAGGGGACAATGAGCAGTTCTTC CASSVSGRGDNEQFF once TRBD2 TRBJ2-1 TRBV7-2
TGTGCCAGTAGTATAGACCGTACGCAGTATTTT CASSIDRTQYF NA NA TRBJ2-3 TRBV19
TGTGCCAGCAGCTTAGCAGGGGGCAGTGGGGCCAACGTCCTGACTTTC CASSLAGGSGANVLTF once TRBD1 TRBJ2-6 TRBV7-2
TGTGCCAGCAGCGGGGGTAATGAAAAACTGTTTTTT CASSGGNEKLFF NA NA TRBJ1-4 TRBV9
TGTGCCATCAGTGGCGCTGCGGAGACCCAGTACTTC CAISGAAETQYF NA NA TRBJ2-5 TRBV10-3
TGCAGTGCTAGACGGCAGGACTTCTCGGTTTTT CSARRQDFSVF NA NA TRBJ2-3 TRBV20-1
TGTGCCAGCAGCCAAGAACAGGGTAGCAATCAGCCCCAGCATTTT CASSQEQGSNQPQHF NA NA TRBJ1-5 TRBV4-2
TGTGCCAGCAGCTTATCAGGGAGGGAAACGATAGTTCAGTACTTC CASSLSGRETIVQYF NA TRBD2 TRBJ2-4 TRBV7-9
TGTGCCAGCAGCTCCAACTCGGATTCACCCCTCCACTTT CASSSNSDSPLHF once NA TRBJ1-6 TRBV11-3
TGTGCCACCAGCAGAGATAGTCGCGGGAGCTCGCTAAGGGAGCAGTTCTTC CATSRDSRGSSLREQFF NA TRBD2 TRBJ2-1 TRBV15
TGTGCCAGCAGTTATCGCAGGTCCACCGGGGAGCTGTTTTTT CASSYRRSTGELFF NA NA TRBJ2-2 TRBV6-1
TGTGCCAGCAGTTACACCTCCGGGACAGGGTCCTACGAGCAGTACTTC CASSYTSGTGSYEQYF NA TRBD1 TRBJ2-7 TRBV28
TGTGCCAGCAGTTCTGGATTCTCTGGAAACACCATATATTTT CASSSGFSGNTIYF NA NA TRBJ1-3 TRBV6-5
TGTGCCTGGAACGTAGGACGGCTGAACACTGAAGCTTTCTTT CAWNVGRLNTEAFF NA NA TRBJ1-1 TRBV30